This T cell receptor beta chain comes out of a study of blood T cell repertoires in COVID-19. Study-level background: The samples span acute and convalescent COVID-19 from the United States, Italy and Spain. In each case, the material was cDNA or gDNA derived from T cells, B-cell-depleted T cells, or PBMCs.

There are 14 residues in the CDR3. V lost 3 bases, J lost 15 bases, and 13 bases stayed unmatched. CDR1 and CDR2 from the germline V gene are SGHAT and FQNNGV. The method was immunoSEQ multiplex PCR; TCRdb's version includes in-frame clones alone and lacks a portion of them. The sample shows 210,000 or so clones, about 86% of them seen only once. This TCR derives from a man in his forties or fifties with active or convalescent COVID-19. Material: peripheral blood. This sequence joins TRBV11-2 and TRBJ2-3, with 9 nucleotides matching TRBD2. This chain's CDR3 is CASSFLHAGTSYYF. The CDR3 region has the DNA TGTGCCAGCAGCTTCCTACACGCCGGGACTAGCTATTATTTT.